This T cell receptor beta chain was identified during a study of beta chain features in type 1 diabetes (dated by TCRdb to 2016 to 2019). As for the study more broadly: Mean age, gender distribution, total cell number and subset yield were not different between patients and healthy donors. A total of roughly 100 million sorted cells were examined across all samples, and RNA yield correlated strongly with the number of cells per subset. The study compared the TCRB repertoires of sorted circulating CD4+ T cell subsets in recently diagnosed type 1 diabetes patients with those in matched healthy donors. Naive and central memory subsets were obtained from all 30 or so donors, but regulatory and stem cell-like memory subsets were isolated from only 8 patients and roughly eight healthy donors.

Points the paper makes about the study in general: Because cDNA was sequenced instead of genomic DNA, highly expressing activated cells could be over-represented, though the groups showed no difference in activation or CD3 levels. Only small numbers of individuals were included in the HLA sub-analyses, which left unresolved whether HLA type had any influence on TCRB rearrangement. Patients with type 1 diabetes made fewer insertions and deleted more nucleotides at VDJ recombination sites, implying thymic rearrangement abnormalities. The naive, central memory and regulatory TCRB repertoires appeared to resemble one another more closely among patients than among healthy donors. PCR might favor shorter templates, but patient and control samples were amplified and corrected together, so any skew would affect both groups equally. A moderate but significant shortening of TCRB CDR3 length was observed in type 1 diabetes patients in all four CD4+ subsets.

The entire amount of isolated RNA was reverse transcribed using the High Capacity cDNA Reverse Transcription Kit, so the sequenced TCRB transcripts were expressed ones. Naive, central memory and regulatory T cell samples underwent deep immunoSEQ sequencing, averaging around 3.9 million total reads per sample. Sorted cells were lysed in RLT buffer, and RNA was extracted using DNase-treated RNeasy Micro or Mini kits according to cell number. Each cell subset was processed separately to prevent cross-contamination, with patient and healthy donor samples processed together. The immunoSEQ multiplex PCR was used to amplify TCRB sequences from cDNA, generating 87-bp fragments that spanned the CDR3 region. Sequencing of the amplicons was performed on the Illumina HiSeq platform. Per the original workflow: PCR bias was computationally corrected using synthetic template baselines, reads within Hamming distance 2 were collapsed, and singletons that could not be merged were discarded. By aligning reads against IMGT, V, D and J genes, CDR3 length, and insertions or deletions at six rearrangement sites were assigned. Within each subset, clonotype counts were normalized to the number of sorted cells before true diversity and Gini coefficients were calculated with the tcR R package. Repertoire sharing was quantified using the overlap coefficient calculated on TCRB nucleotide sequences. Out-of-frame TCRB sequences from naive cells were analyzed to stand in for the pre-selection repertoire. Not all clones reach the TCRdb copy of this immuneACCESS table, which keeps in-frame sequences only. Checked studies attribute under half of the gap to unresolved V genes and leave the rest unexplained. V, J and clone size are taken as reported in that table, and D and trimming were inferred from the DNA itself. Counted in this sample were hundreds of thousands of clones; about 15% of them appeared once. Approximately 0.015% of the sample belongs to the ten largest clones.

This clone has a handful of counts. It has no known antigen specificity. No base quality information exists; no much larger clone differs at one position. Each donor gave one peripheral blood draw, averaging approximately 0.11 L, which was collected into heparinised tubes. A BD FACSAria II and a panel including CD45RO, CCR7, CD25, CD127, CD95 and CD27 were used to sort naive, central memory, regulatory and stem cell-like memory CD4+ T cells. All sorted populations exceeded 95% purity. PBMCs were isolated right away by Lymphoprep density gradient centrifugation and were stained directly, without culture. So that batch effects would be minimized, each experiment stained and sorted samples in pairs, pairing one healthy donor with one patient. The sequence derives from a man aged 18-30 years with type 1 diabetes. Sequenced sample: naive CD4+ T cells from blood. The cell subset or site label on this specimen signifies: true naive CD4+ T cells.

DNA sequence: TGTGCCTGGAACAGCCGGTATACGCAGTATTTT. It translates to CAWNSRYTQYF. The chain couples TRBV30 to TRBJ2-3; the D gene cannot be named for sure. Relative to germline, V is 4 bases shorter and J is 7 bases shorter, with 9 bases between their ends. Including the terminal cysteine and phenylalanine, the CDR3 comprises 11 residues. Kept here is only the CDR3 DNA, which spans 33 bases and is read in frame from base 1. CDR1 GTSNPN and CDR2 SVGIG are derived from the germline V gene (reference sequence).